The 3 T cell receptor beta chains reported below all come from one sample, sequenced in a study of T cell repertoires in ileal Crohn's disease. TCRdb's table, derived via immunoSEQ multiplex PCR, lists solely in-frame clones and lacks some. Found here are about 59,000 clones, less than 90% of them singletons; the top ten hold under 2.5%. Documented time point: neoterminal ileum biopsy at postoperative endoscopy, about 6 months after surgery. The sequencing input was ileal tissue. These receptors were obtained from an adult with Crohn's disease.

J is TRBJ1-1 and V is TRBV27, with D uncertain. V was shortened by 5 bases and J by 0 bases, with 7 bases between the two germline ends. The V gene's germline CDR1 is MNHEY and CDR2 SMNVEV (reference sequence). The CDR3 contains 13 residues. CDR3 sequence (DNA): TGTGCCAGCAGTAGCGGGGTGAACACTGAAGCTTTCTTT. It translates to CASSSGVNTEAFF.

The genes are TRBV19 and TRBJ2-7; a possible D gene is TRBD1 (7 bases). V lost 5 bases, J lost 1 base, and 12 bases lay in between. This CDR3 region has 14 residues. Looked up from germline, CDR1 is LNHDA and CDR2 is SQIVND (reference sequence). DNA of the CDR3: TGTGCCAGTAGTCAGGGGGGTTCGTCCTACGAGCAGTACTTC. This gives the protein CASSQGGSSYEQYF.

The table lists this clone with a count of one. The chain is built from TRBV27 and TRBJ1-1; 9 nucleotides agree with TRBD1. Germline V gives CDR1 MNHEY, CDR2 SMNVEV (reference sequence). The junction had 8 bases not matched to a gene; V was cut back by 5 bases and J by 4 bases. The CDR3 spans 15 residues. CDR3 in amino acids: CASSRRTGVSTEAFF. The CDR3 nucleotides read TGTGCCAGCAGTCGCCGGACAGGGGTGAGCACTGAAGCTTTCTTT.